Following are 25 T cell receptor beta chains from one sample sequenced in a study of T cells in tuberculosis. Generated by immunoSEQ multiplex PCR, the TCRdb table keeps only in-frame clones and is missing some. The data show more than 35,000 clones, about 95% seen once. What was sequenced was PBMCs. These receptors were taken from a donor between 10 and 35 years old with latent tuberculosis or without tuberculosis infection.

The chain is built from TRBV18 and TRBJ1-1; D is possibly TRBD1 (6 bases). In germline, CDR1 is KGHSH, CDR2 LQKENI. CDR3 length: 15 residues. Trimming cost V 6 bases and J 1 base, with 15 bases left between them. The CDR3: CASSPGQYPNTEAFF. The CDR3 DNA follows: TGTGCCAGCTCCCCCGGACAGTACCCGAACACTGAAGCTTTCTTT.

This clone was counted a few times. V usage is TRBV19 and J usage is TRBJ1-2; 8 positions match TRBD1. The V and J ends lost 7 bases and 6 bases, in that order; junction bases with no gene match: 7. This CDR3 has 13 amino acids. CDR1 and CDR2 from the germline V gene are LNHDA and SQIVND (reference sequence). CDR3 protein: CASTRTGFDGYTF. The DNA of the CDR3 is TGTGCCAGTACTAGGACAGGGTTTGATGGCTACACCTTC.

This clone was seen a handful of times. The CDR3 loop reads CASSSGDRTNSPLHF. CDR3 coding DNA: TGTGCCAGCAGCTCCGGGGACAGGACCAATTCACCCCTCCACTTT. The rearrangement joins TRBV9 to TRBJ1-6; 8 nucleotides line up with TRBD1. Trimming cost V 4 bases and J 7 bases; bases outside gene matches: 7. CDR1 is SGDLS and CDR2 is YYNGEE in the germline V gene. The CDR3 extends over 15 amino acids.

V and J are TRBV4-1 and TRBJ2-2, with D possibly being TRBD2 (5 bases). Trimming shortened V by 0 bases and J by 3 bases, and 14 bases separated the two germline ends. This CDR3 is built from 17 residues. CDR1 is MGHRA, CDR2 YSYEKL, per germline. CDR3 region: CASSQDASGDHTGELFF. DNA for the CDR3: TGCGCCAGCAGCCAAGATGCCAGCGGCGATCACACCGGGGAGCTGTTTTTT.

This chain connects TRBV10-3 to TRBJ2-7; 10 nucleotides line up with TRBD1. There are 13 residues in the CDR3. V gave up 7 bases and J gave up 5 bases; unmatched junction bases: 5. CDR1 is ENHRY, CDR2 SYGVKD, per germline. CDR3 DNA: TGTGCCATCACCCGACAGGGGGCCCACGAGCAGTACTTC. It encodes CAITRQGAHEQYF.

The gene calls are TRBV9 and TRBJ2-1; weak D call: TRBD2 (6 bases). CDR3 length equals 15 residues. V lost 0 bases to trimming and J lost 4 bases, with 11 bases between them. CDR1 and CDR2 (germline): SGDLS, YYNGEE. Written as DNA, the CDR3 is TGTGCCAGCAGCGTAGTGGCGGGGCGATACAATGAGCAGTTCTTC. Its translation: CASSVVAGRYNEQFF.

The chain employs TRBV5-5 and TRBJ2-2; D unclear. The CDR3 length is 16 residues. V dropped 1 base and J dropped 0 bases, with 10 bases sitting between them. Germline lookup yields CDR1 SGHKS and CDR2 YYEKEE (reference sequence). The CDR3 is CASSLLASSNTGELFF. CDR3 sequence (DNA): TGTGCCAGCAGCTTGTTGGCTAGTTCGAACACCGGGGAGCTGTTTTTT.

V gene TRBV6-1 combines with J gene TRBJ1-2, with D perhaps TRBD1 (6 bases). This CDR3 comprises 15 residues. Per germline, CDR1 MNHNS and CDR2 SASEGT. The germline V and J ends were trimmed by 6 bases and 8 bases, with 22 bases remaining between them. Here the CDR3 DNA reads TGTGCCAGCAGCCCTACAGGGAACCCCACTTGGGGCTACACCTTC. This sequence encodes CASSPTGNPTWGYTF.

The chain carries TRBV5-4 and TRBJ2-1; perhaps TRBD2 as D (5 bases). V gave up 1 base and J gave up 4 bases, with 12 bases separating them. The CDR3 totals 15 residues. Germline CDR1 is SGHNT and CDR2 is YYREEE (reference sequence). CDR3 in amino acids: CASSLSAVPYNEQFF. In DNA form, the CDR3 reads TGTGCCAGCAGCTTGTCAGCGGTCCCTTACAATGAGCAGTTCTTC.

The V and J genes are TRBV6-5 and TRBJ1-3; D unclear. CDR1 is MNHEY and CDR2 is SVGAGI in the germline V gene. This CDR3 is built from 14 residues. V lost 7 bases to trimming and J lost 0 bases, with 10 bases between them. CDR3 bases: TGTGCCAGCACCCATCGGGGCTCTGGAAACACCATATATTTT. The encoded protein is CASTHRGSGNTIYF.

V and J are TRBV5-1 and TRBJ1-2, with D possibly being TRBD1 (5 bases). V was clipped by 3 bases and J by 8 bases, with 11 bases between them. The CDR3 is 12 residues long. Germline V CDR1 and CDR2: SGHRS, YFSETQ. The CDR3 coding sequence is TGCGCCAGCAGCTCCCCGGGGGAGGGCTACACCTTC. Encoded protein: CASSSPGEGYTF.

This chain uses TRBV27 with TRBJ1-1; 11 nucleotides line up with TRBD1. Trimming removed 7 bases from V and 4 bases from J; junction bases left unmatched: 11. Per the germline V gene, CDR1 is MNHEY and CDR2 is SMNVEV (reference sequence). The CDR3 runs to 16 residues. DNA for the CDR3: TGTGCCAGCACCTCCGGGACAGGGGGTTGGGGCACTGAAGCTTTCTTT. Amino acid sequence: CASTSGTGGWGTEAFF.

This chain uses TRBV10-3 with TRBJ1-5; weak D call: TRBD1 (5 bases). V shed 3 bases and J shed 5 bases, with 20 bases lying between them. The CDR3 sequence is 17 residues long. The germline gives CDR1 ENHRY, CDR2 SYGVKD. Here the CDR3 reads CAISESARGQGDQPQHF. DNA of the CDR3: TGTGCCATCAGTGAATCGGCGCGGGGCCAGGGAGATCAGCCCCAGCATTTT.

The chain has TRBV6-5 and TRBJ1-2, with 7 bases that match TRBD1. The CDR3 runs to 12 residues. With V trimmed by 8 bases and J by 8 bases, 8 bases remained unmatched. Germline CDR1 MNHEY, CDR2 SVGAGI. The CDR3 DNA follows: TGTGCCAGCCTAGGACAGGTGGGCGGCTACACCTTC. Translation gives CASLGQVGGYTF.

The V and J genes are TRBV4-2 and TRBJ2-5, with 13 positions matching TRBD2. This CDR3 comprises 16 residues. Trimming took 4 bases from V and 5 from J; bases not matched to a gene: 7. CDR1 and CDR2 (germline): LGHNA, YNFKEQ. CDR3 sequence reads: CASSLGTSGTPETQYF. The DNA for the CDR3 is TGTGCCAGCAGCCTCGGGACTAGCGGGACTCCCGAGACCCAGTACTTC.

The V call is TRBV25-1, the J call TRBJ2-3, with 10 bases lining up with TRBD2. Germline CDR1 is MGHDK and CDR2 is SYGVNS. The CDR3 runs to 16 residues. Trimming cost V 4 bases and J 4 bases; bases outside gene matches: 8. The DNA of the CDR3 is TGTGCCAGCAGTGCATTCAGCGGGGGGGCCGCAGATACGCAGTATTTT. Protein sequence: CASSAFSGGAADTQYF.

The chain has TRBV7-3 and TRBJ2-1; 12 bases match TRBD2. The CDR3 spans 17 residues. Trimming took 4 bases from V and 2 from J; bases not matched to a gene: 6. Germline assignment: CDR1 SGHTA and CDR2 FQGTGA. The CDR3 nucleotides read TGTGCCAGCAGCTCCACCGGACTAGCGGGGACCTACAATGAGCAGTTCTTC. This gives the protein CASSSTGLAGTYNEQFF.

The rearrangement joins TRBV27 to TRBJ2-1, with 14 bases lining up with TRBD2. V lost 2 bases to trimming and J lost 5 bases; unmatched junction nucleotides: 5. CDR1 is MNHEY and CDR2 is SMNVEV in the germline V gene (reference sequence). The CDR3 totals 17 residues. The CDR3 DNA reads as TGTGCCAGCAGTTTAAGAGGGACTAGCGGGAGCCACAATGAGCAGTTCTTC. This sequence encodes CASSLRGTSGSHNEQFF.

The chain has TRBV23-1 and TRBJ1-5, with 8 bases fitting TRBD1. TRBV23-1 is classed as an ORF, of uncertain function. The length of the CDR3 is 15 residues. J lost 4 bases, V lost 8 bases, and 10 bases had no gene match. The DNA of the CDR3 is TGCGCCAGCGGAAGCCAGGGGGCGCTTAATCAGCCCCAGCATTTT. Amino acids: CASGSQGALNQPQHF.

The rearrangement joins TRBV10-3 to TRBJ2-7; D is possibly TRBD1 (6 bases). V lost 6 bases to trimming and J lost 2 bases, with 11 bases between them. CDR1 is ENHRY, CDR2 SYGVKD, per germline. CDR3 length: 13 residues. CDR3 DNA sequence: TGTGCCATCAGCGGCAGGGGAACCTACGAGCAGTACTTC. It encodes CAISGRGTYEQYF.

The chain combines TRBV6-1 with TRBJ2-5; no definite D call. Germline lookup yields CDR1 MNHNS and CDR2 SASEGT. CDR3 length: 13 amino acids. With 8 bases removed from V and 2 bases from J, the gap between germline ends came to 12 bases. Written as DNA, the CDR3 is TGTGCCAGCTCCTTGAGCTTACAAGAGACCCAGTACTTC. Its protein is CASSLSLQETQYF.

The genes are TRBV15 and TRBJ2-6; D is ambiguous. This CDR3 has 15 residues. The germline V gene has CDR1 LNHNV and CDR2 YYDKDF (reference sequence). The V end was cut by 1 base, the J end by 0 bases, with 4 bases between. CDR3 bases: TGTGCCACCAGCAGAGGGAGCTCTGGGGCCAACGTCCTGACTTTC. Protein: CATSRGSSGANVLTF.

The CDR3 loop is CASSLVPQGKDTIYF. CDR3 in DNA: TGCGCCAGCAGCTTGGTTCCCCAGGGGAAAGACACCATATATTTT. The genes are TRBV5-1 and TRBJ1-3, with D possibly TRBD1 on 6 matching bases. The CDR3 spans 15 residues. Germline V gene sequence: CDR1 SGHRS, CDR2 YFSETQ. V shed 0 bases and J shed 8 bases, with 15 bases lying between them. The full variable domain, with the rest looked up from reference TRBV5-1 and TRBJ1-3, is KAGVTQTPRYLIKTRGQQVTLSCSPISGHRSVSWYQQTPGQGLQFLFEYFSETQRNKGNFPGRFSGRQFSNSRSEMNVSTLELGDSALYLCASSLVPQGKDTIYFGEGSWLTVV.

The genes are TRBV11-1 and TRBJ1-6; D call uncertain. CDR3 length: 16 residues. Germline V gives CDR1 SGHAT, CDR2 FQDESV (reference sequence). V gave up 4 bases and J gave up 0 bases, with 10 bases separating them. CDR3 protein: CASSSRTRSYNSPLHF. The DNA of the CDR3 is TGTGCCAGCAGCTCCCGGACTCGCTCCTATAATTCACCCCTCCACTTT. Full variable domain (rest looked up from reference TRBV11-1 and TRBJ1-6): EAEVAQSPRYKITEKSQAVAFWCDPISGHATLYWYRQILGQGPELLVQFQDESVVDDSQLPKDRFSAERLKGVDSTLKIQPAELGDSAMYLCASSSRTRSYNSPLHFGNGTRLTVT.

The J gene is TRBJ2-7, the V gene TRBV7-6, with D perhaps matching TRBD1 (8 bases). Germline V gene sequence: CDR1 SGHVS, CDR2 FNYEAQ. V lost 1 base to trimming and J lost 6 bases, with 13 bases between them. This CDR3 comprises 14 residues. The CDR3 region is CASSLDRGGSEQYF. In DNA, the CDR3 is TGTGCCAGCAGCTTAGACAGGGGGGGATCCGAGCAGTACTTC.